A single sample gave rise to the 8 T cell receptor beta chains below, sequenced in a study of cytomegalovirus exposure and HLA in healthy donors. The study ran its PCR with 60 Vbeta and 13 Jbeta primers. Profiling relied on immunoSEQ multiplex PCR, and the TCRdb table lists in-frame clones only, not all of them. The sample has some 160,000 clones, approximately 80% seen once. Sequencing was done on a sample of PBMCs. The receptor source for this set is a woman in her late teens or twenties in good health and CMV-seronegative.

The rearrangement joins TRBV5-4 to TRBJ2-1; 9 nucleotides line up with TRBD2. Trimming removed 0 bases from V and 9 bases from J; junction bases left unmatched: 7. Germline CDR1 is SGHNT and CDR2 is YYREEE (reference sequence). This CDR3 has 15 amino acids. CDR3 DNA sequence: TGTGCCAGCAGCTTGGTGGGCGGGGGGGCCAGTGAGCAGTTCTTC. This codes for CASSLVGGGASEQFF. Variable domain in full (rest from reference TRBV5-4 and TRBJ2-1): ETGVTQSPTHLIKTRGQQVTLRCSSQSGHNTVSWYQQALGQGPQFIFQYYREEENGRGNFPPRFSGLQFPNYSSELNVNALELDDSALYLCASSLVGGGASEQFFGPGTRLTVL.

CDR3 in amino acids: CASSLAAGGVYYGYTF. DNA of the CDR3: TGTGCCAGCAGCTTGGCGGCAGGGGGCGTTTACTATGGCTACACCTTC. The genes are TRBV5-6 and TRBJ1-2, with 8 positions matching TRBD1. The V gene end was trimmed by 0 bases and the J gene end by 3 bases; junction bases not matched to a gene: 7. Per the germline V gene, CDR1 is SGHDT and CDR2 is YYEEEE. The CDR3 has 16 amino acids.

The chain has TRBV5-1 and TRBJ2-3; D ambiguous. The CDR3 sequence is 11 residues long. Germline lookup yields CDR1 SGHRS and CDR2 YFSETQ. The V end was cut by 0 bases, the J end by 6 bases, with 2 bases between. The CDR3 here is CASSLADTQYF. In DNA, the CDR3 is TGCGCCAGCAGCTTGGCGGATACGCAGTATTTT. Combining the CDR3 with reference TRBV5-1 and TRBJ2-3 gives the whole variable domain KAGVTQTPRYLIKTRGQQVTLSCSPISGHRSVSWYQQTPGQGLQFLFEYFSETQRNKGNFPGRFSGRQFSNSRSEMNVSTLELGDSALYLCASSLADTQYFGPGTRLTVL.

This clone appeared a single time. This chain joins TRBV29-1 and TRBJ1-1, with D maybe TRBD1 (6 bases). V lost 3 bases and J lost 1, with 12 bases in between. Germline CDR1 SQVTM, CDR2 ANQGSEA. The CDR3 consists of 14 residues. The CDR3 nucleotides read TGCAGCGTTGATCGGGGGGGCGGGAACACTGAAGCTTTCTTT. Residues: CSVDRGGGNTEAFF.

The CDR3 DNA is TGTGCCAGCAATCCGGGACAGGGCGACGAGCAGTACTTC. Protein: CASNPGQGDEQYF. The rearrangement links TRBV6-5 to TRBJ2-7; 9 bases are a match to TRBD1. Germline-derived CDR1 and CDR2 are MNHEY and SVGAGI. Unmatched junction bases numbered 6, after V lost 7 bases and J lost 5 bases. CDR3 length: 13 amino acids.

The V gene is TRBV10-2, the J gene TRBJ2-7, with D unresolved. The germline CDR1 and CDR2 sequences are WSHSY and SAAADI. V was shortened by 2 bases and J by 2 bases, with 4 bases between the two germline ends. This CDR3 has 12 residues. CDR3 nucleotide sequence: TGCGCCAGCAGTGAGATCGCCTACGAGCAGTACTTC. This encodes CASSEIAYEQYF.

CDR3 DNA sequence: TGTGCCAGCAGCTTTTCGGACAGGGCCCTAAACACCGGGGAGCTGTTTTTT. Amino acids: CASSFSDRALNTGELFF. The chain has TRBV7-9 and TRBJ2-2; 8 nucleotides align to TRBD1. The germline V gene encodes CDR1 SEHNR and CDR2 FQNEAQ (reference sequence). V lost 3 bases to trimming and J lost 2 bases; unmatched junction nucleotides: 8. This CDR3 is 17 amino acids long.

CDR3 sequence (DNA): TGTGCCACCGAAAATACCGGGACAGGGGTCAATGAGCAGTTCTTC. Translation: CATENTGTGVNEQFF. This rearrangement joins TRBV10-3 to TRBJ2-1; 10 bases agree with TRBD1. The CDR3 sequence is 15 residues long. The germline V gene has CDR1 ENHRY and CDR2 SYGVKD. J lost 6 bases, V lost 10 bases, and 12 bases had no gene match.